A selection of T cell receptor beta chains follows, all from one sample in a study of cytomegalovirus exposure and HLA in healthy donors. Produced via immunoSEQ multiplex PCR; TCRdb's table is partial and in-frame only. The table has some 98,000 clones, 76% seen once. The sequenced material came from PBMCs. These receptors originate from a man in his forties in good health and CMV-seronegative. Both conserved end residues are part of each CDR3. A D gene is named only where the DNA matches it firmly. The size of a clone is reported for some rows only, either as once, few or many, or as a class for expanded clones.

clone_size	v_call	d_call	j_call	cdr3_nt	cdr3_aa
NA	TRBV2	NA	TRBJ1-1	TGTGCCAGCAATGCCCGGACAACCAACACTGAAGCTTTCTTT	CASNARTTNTEAFF
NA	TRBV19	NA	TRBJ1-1	TGTGCCAGTAGTAAAGGACAGAGCATGAACACTGAAGCTTTCTTT	CASSKGQSMNTEAFF
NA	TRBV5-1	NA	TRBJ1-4	TGCGCCAGCAGGGGAGGGTTTGATGAAAAACTGTTTTTT	CASRGGFDEKLFF
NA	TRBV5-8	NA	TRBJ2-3	TGTGCCAGCGAGGTGGGTTATTCTAGCACAGATACGCAGTATTTT	CASEVGYSSTDTQYF
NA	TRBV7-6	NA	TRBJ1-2	TGTGCCAGCAGCTCCTCGCTGGAAGCGGGTGGCTACACCTTC	CASSSSLEAGGYTF
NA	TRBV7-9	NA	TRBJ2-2	TGTGCCAGCAGCTTCGGCACGGGGGTCGACGTGTTTTTT	CASSFGTGVDVFF
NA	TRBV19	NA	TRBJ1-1	TGTGCCAGTAGCCTCTACAGGGTCTCTGAAGCTTTCTTT	CASSLYRVSEAFF
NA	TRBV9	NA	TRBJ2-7	TGTGCCAGCAGCGTAGGAGGAGGACAGTCCCTTTACGAGCAGTACTTC	CASSVGGGQSLYEQYF
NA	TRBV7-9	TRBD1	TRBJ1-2	TGTGCCAGCAGCTTAAATTCGCAGGGGGCGCCTGGCTACACCTTC	CASSLNSQGAPGYTF
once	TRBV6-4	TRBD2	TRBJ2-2	TGTGCCAGCAGAAGGGAGGGGAACACCGGGGAGCTGTTTTTT	CASRREGNTGELFF
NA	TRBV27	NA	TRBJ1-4	TGTGCCAGCAGAAACTATGAAAAACTGTTTTTT	CASRNYEKLFF
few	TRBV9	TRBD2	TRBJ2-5	TGTGCCAGCAGCGTCACGGGACTAGCGGAAGAGACCCAGTACTTC	CASSVTGLAEETQYF
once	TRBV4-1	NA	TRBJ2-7	TGCGCCAGCAGCGAAGATGAGGGGGGGGGCGGCTCCTACGAGCAGTACTTC	CASSEDEGGGGSYEQYF
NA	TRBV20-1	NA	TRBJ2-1	TGCAGTGCTTCCTACTACAATGAGCAGTTCTTC	CSASYYNEQFF
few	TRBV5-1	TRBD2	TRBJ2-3	TGCGCCAGCAGCTGGGGACTAGGGATCACAGATACGCAGTATTTT	CASSWGLGITDTQYF
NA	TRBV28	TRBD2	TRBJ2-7	TGTGCCAGCAGTCCTCGGACTAGTTCCGGCGAGCAGTACTTC	CASSPRTSSGEQYF
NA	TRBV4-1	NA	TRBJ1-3	TGCGCCAGCAGCCAAGGTGCCGCTAGCAGGGGAAACACCATATATTTT	CASSQGAASRGNTIYF
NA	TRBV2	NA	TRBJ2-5	TGTGCCAGCCAGACCGACAGGCAAGAGACCCAGTACTTC	CASQTDRQETQYF
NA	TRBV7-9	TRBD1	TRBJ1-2	TGTGCCAGCAGCTTAGCTGATTGGGACAGGGAATATGGCTACACCTTC	CASSLADWDREYGYTF
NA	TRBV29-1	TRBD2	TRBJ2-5	TGCAGCGATAGCGGGAGCGGAGAGACCCAGTACTTC	CSDSGSGETQYF
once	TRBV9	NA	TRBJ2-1	TGTGCCAGCAGCCCTTCTCAGTCCTACAATGAGCAGTTCTTC	CASSPSQSYNEQFF
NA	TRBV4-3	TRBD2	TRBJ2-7	TGCGCCAGCAGCCAAGACGAAGCGGGATCCTACGAGCAGTACTTC	CASSQDEAGSYEQYF
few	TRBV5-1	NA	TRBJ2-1	TGCGCCAGCAGCTTGGGACCGGAGACGAACAATGAGCAGTTCTTC	CASSLGPETNNEQFF
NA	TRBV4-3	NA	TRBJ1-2	TGCGCCAGCAGCCCAAGAACAGGGACTAACTATGGCTACACCTTC	CASSPRTGTNYGYTF
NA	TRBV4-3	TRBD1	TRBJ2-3	TGCGCCAGCAGCCGAGGACAGGGAGTTGGTGTTACGCAGTATTTT	CASSRGQGVGVTQYF
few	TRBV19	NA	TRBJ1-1	TGTGCCAGCCGACAGATGAACACTGAAGCTTTCTTT	CASRQMNTEAFF
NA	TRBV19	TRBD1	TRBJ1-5	TGTGCCAGCGTACCGGGACAGGAGCGTGGCAATCAGCCCCAGCATTTT	CASVPGQERGNQPQHF
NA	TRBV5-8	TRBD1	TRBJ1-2	TGTGCCAGCAGCTCTCGGACCCGACGACAGGGCAGCCAGGGCTACACCTTC	CASSSRTRRQGSQGYTF
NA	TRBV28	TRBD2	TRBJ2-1	TGTGCCAGCAGTCCCTGGGCGGGAGGGCCTCATGAGCAGTTCTTC	CASSPWAGGPHEQFF
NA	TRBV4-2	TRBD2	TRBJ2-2	TGTGCCAGCAGCCAAGCCCAGCGGGGGGGCCGTGGCACCGGGGAGCTGTTTTTT	CASSQAQRGGRGTGELFF
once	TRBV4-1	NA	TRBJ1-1	TGCGCCAGCAGCCAACCCCCTCGGGCAGGGGCGGCTTTCTTT	CASSQPPRAGAAFF
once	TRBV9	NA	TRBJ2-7	TGTGCCAGCAGCGTAGGACCGGGGAGAAACTACGAGCAGTACTTC	CASSVGPGRNYEQYF
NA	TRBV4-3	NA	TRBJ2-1	TGCGCCAGCAGTCTCGCAATAAGCGGATACTCCTACAATGAGCAGTTCTTC	CASSLAISGYSYNEQFF
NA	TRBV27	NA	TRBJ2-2	TGTGCCAGCAGTCCGTGGGAGATAAACGGGGAGCTGTTTTTT	CASSPWEINGELFF
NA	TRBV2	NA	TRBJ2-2	TGTGCCAGCAGTGATCGACGACTAGGGGGCATCGGGGAGCTGTTTTTT	CASSDRRLGGIGELFF
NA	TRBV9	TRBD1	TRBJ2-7	TGTGCCAGCAGCGTAGGCCCGGACAGGGACTACGAGCAGTACTTC	CASSVGPDRDYEQYF
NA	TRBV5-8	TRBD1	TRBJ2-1	TGTGCCAGCAGCTTGGTGGGGGGACAGGGAGGATTTGAGCAGTTCTTC	CASSLVGGQGGFEQFF